Given below is one T cell receptor beta chain in context. A J-beta primer mix and a sample-barcoded 5' primer were used in a second PCR of roughly 6 to 11 cycles. TCRdb reprocessed the 5' RACE reads via MiXCR and lists one record per CDR3 protein. The data contain about 1.4 million distinct CDR3 sequences, 55% to 75% of them singletons. This entry is derived from a study of blood T cells in healthy people across ages. Per germline, CDR1 LGHNA and CDR2 YSLEER. Trimming shortened V by 0 bases and J by 1 base, and 15 bases separated the two germline ends. The CDR3 covers 17 residues. The J gene is TRBJ1-1, the V gene TRBV4-3; possible D gene TRBD1, 6 bases. The TCR sequence derives from a man aged 18-30 years in good health. The material sequenced was blood. This CDR3 reads CASSQDRLGGGNTEAFF. The CDR3 coding sequence is TGCGCCAGCAGCCAAGATCGTTTAGGGGGTGGGAACACTGAAGCTTTCTTT.